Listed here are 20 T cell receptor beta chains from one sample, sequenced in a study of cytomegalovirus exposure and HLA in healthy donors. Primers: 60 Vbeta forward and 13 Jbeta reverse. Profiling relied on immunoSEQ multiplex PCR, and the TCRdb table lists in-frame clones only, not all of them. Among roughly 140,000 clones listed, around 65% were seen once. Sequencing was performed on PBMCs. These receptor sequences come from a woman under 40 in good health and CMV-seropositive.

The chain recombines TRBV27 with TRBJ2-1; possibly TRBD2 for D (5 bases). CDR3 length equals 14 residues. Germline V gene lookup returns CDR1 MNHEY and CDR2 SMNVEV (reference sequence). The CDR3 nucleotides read TGTGCTAGCCCCCTAGCCAATGCCCACAATGAGCAGTTCTTC. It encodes CASPLANAHNEQFF.

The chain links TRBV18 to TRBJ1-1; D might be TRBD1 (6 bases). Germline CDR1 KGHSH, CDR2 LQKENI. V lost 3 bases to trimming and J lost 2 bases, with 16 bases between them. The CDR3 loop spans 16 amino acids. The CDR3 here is CASSPGRGSFNTEAFF. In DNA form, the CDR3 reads TGTGCCAGCTCACCTGGCAGGGGTTCCTTTAACACTGAAGCTTTCTTT.

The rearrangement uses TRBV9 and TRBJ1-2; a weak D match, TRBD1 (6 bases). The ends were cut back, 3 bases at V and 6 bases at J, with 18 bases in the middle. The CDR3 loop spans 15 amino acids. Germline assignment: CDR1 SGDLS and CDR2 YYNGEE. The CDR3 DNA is TGTGCCAGCAGCGGGACCTTGGCAGGGGCTAATGGCTACACCTTC. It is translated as CASSGTLAGANGYTF.

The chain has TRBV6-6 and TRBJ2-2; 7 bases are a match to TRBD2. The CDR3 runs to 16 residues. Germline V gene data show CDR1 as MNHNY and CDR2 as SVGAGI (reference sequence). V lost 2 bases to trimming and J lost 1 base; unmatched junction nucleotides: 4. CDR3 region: CASSYPLAENTGELFF. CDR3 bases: TGTGCCAGCAGTTACCCCCTAGCGGAGAACACCGGGGAGCTGTTTTTT.

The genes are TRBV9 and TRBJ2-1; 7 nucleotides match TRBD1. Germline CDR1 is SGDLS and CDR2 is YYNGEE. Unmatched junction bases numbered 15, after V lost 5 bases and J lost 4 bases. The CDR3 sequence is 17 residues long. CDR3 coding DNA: TGTGCCAGCAGTACTTACACCCGGGACAGAGTATACAATGAGCAGTTCTTC. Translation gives CASSTYTRDRVYNEQFF.

CDR3 residues: CASSGMGAGQYF. For the CDR3, the DNA is TGTGCCAGCAGCGGGATGGGGGCTGGGCAGTACTTC. The chain employs TRBV25-1 and TRBJ2-7; TRBD1 is a possible D gene (6 bases). The CDR3 length is 12 residues. The ends were cut back, 6 bases at V and 9 bases at J, with 15 bases in the middle. Germline assignment: CDR1 MGHDK and CDR2 SYGVNS.

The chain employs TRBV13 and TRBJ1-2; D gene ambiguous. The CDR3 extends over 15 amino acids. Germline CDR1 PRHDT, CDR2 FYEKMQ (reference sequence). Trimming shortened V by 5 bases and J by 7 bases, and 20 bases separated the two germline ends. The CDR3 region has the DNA TGTGCCAGCAGCCCCTTAGGAGAGTACCTCGGTGGCTACACCTTC. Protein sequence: CASSPLGEYLGGYTF. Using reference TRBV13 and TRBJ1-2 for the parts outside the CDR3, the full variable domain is AAGVIQSPRHLIKEKRETATLKCYPIPRHDTVYWYQQGPGQDPQFLISFYEKMQSDKGSIPDRFSAQQFSDYHSELNMSSLELGDSALYFCASSPLGEYLGGYTFGSGTRLTVV.

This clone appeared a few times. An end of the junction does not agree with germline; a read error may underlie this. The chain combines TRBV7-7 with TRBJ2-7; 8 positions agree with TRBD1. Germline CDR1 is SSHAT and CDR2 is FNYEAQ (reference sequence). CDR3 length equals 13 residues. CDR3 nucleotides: TGTGCTAGCAGCCTTGACAGGGGCGACGAGCAGTACTTC. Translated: CASSLDRGDEQYF.

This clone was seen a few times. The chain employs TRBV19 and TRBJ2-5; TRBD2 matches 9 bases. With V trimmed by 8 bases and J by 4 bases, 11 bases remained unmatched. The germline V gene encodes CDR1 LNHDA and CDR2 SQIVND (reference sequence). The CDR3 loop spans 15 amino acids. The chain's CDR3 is CASQQRGDSPETQYF. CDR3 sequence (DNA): TGTGCCAGTCAACAGCGGGGGGATTCCCCAGAGACCCAGTACTTC.

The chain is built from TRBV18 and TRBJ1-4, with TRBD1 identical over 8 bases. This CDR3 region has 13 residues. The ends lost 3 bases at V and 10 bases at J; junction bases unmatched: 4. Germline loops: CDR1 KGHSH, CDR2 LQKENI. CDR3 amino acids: CASSPEQGVKLFF. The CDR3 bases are TGTGCCAGCTCACCCGAACAGGGGGTAAAACTGTTTTTT.

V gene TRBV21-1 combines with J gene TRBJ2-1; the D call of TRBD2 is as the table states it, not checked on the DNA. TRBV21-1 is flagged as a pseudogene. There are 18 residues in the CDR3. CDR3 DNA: TGTGCCAGCAGCAAACCGCTCGTGGGACTAGCGCGAGTCAATGAGCAGTTCTTC. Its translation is CASSKPLVGLARVNEQFF.

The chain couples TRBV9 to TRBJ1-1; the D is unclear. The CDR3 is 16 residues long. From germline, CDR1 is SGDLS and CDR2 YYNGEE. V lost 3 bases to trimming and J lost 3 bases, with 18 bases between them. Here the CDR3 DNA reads TGTGCCAGCAGCGGTAGCCTGGTCGTGTCGGACACTGAAGCTTTCTTT. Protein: CASSGSLVVSDTEAFF.

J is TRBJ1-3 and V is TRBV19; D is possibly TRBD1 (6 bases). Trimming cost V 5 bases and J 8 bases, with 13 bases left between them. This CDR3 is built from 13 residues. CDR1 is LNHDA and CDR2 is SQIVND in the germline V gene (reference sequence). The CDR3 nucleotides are TGTGCCAGTAGTTCACAGGGTGTGCACACCATATATTTT. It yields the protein CASSSQGVHTIYF.

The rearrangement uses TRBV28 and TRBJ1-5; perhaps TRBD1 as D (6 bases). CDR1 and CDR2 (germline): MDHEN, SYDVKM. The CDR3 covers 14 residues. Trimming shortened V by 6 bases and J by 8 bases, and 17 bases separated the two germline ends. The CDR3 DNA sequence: TGTGCCAGCAGGCTGACACAACAGGGCAAGCCCCAGCATTTT. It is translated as CASRLTQQGKPQHF.

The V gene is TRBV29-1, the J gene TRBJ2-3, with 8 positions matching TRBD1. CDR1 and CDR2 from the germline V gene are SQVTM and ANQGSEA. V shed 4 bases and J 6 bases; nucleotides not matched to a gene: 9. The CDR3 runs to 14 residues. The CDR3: CSVGGTGRKDTQYF. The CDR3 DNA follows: TGCAGCGTTGGAGGGACAGGTAGAAAGGATACGCAGTATTTT.

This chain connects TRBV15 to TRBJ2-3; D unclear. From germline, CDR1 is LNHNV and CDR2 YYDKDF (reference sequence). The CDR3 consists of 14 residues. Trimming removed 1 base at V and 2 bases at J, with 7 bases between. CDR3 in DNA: TGTGCCACCAGCAGAGCCCCGTCCACAGATACGCAGTATTTT. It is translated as CATSRAPSTDTQYF.

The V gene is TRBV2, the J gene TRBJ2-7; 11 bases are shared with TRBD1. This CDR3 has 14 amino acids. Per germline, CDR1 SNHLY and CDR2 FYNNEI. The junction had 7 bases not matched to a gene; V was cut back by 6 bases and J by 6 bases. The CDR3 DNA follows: TGTGCCAGCAGAGTGGACAGGGGGCCATTCGAGCAGTACTTC. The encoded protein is CASRVDRGPFEQYF.

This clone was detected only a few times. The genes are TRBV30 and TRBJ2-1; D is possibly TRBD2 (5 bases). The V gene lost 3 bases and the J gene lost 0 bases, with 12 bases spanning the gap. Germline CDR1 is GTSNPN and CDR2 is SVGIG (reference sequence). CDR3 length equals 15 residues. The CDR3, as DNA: TGTGCCTGGAGGGTAGCGCTCAGCTCCTACAATGAGCAGTTCTTC. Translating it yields CAWRVALSSYNEQFF.

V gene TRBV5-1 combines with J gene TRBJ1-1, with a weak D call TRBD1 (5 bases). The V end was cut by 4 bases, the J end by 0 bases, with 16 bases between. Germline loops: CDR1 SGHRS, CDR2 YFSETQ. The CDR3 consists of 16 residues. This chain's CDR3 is CASSPPDGHLNTEAFF. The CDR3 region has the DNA TGCGCCAGCAGCCCCCCTGACGGACACTTGAACACTGAAGCTTTCTTT.

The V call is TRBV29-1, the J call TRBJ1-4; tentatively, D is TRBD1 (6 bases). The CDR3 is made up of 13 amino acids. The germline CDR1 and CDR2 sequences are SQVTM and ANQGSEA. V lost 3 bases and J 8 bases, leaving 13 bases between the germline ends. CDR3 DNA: TGCAGCGTTGACAGGGGATCGGGCGAAAAACTGTTTTTT. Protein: CSVDRGSGEKLFF.